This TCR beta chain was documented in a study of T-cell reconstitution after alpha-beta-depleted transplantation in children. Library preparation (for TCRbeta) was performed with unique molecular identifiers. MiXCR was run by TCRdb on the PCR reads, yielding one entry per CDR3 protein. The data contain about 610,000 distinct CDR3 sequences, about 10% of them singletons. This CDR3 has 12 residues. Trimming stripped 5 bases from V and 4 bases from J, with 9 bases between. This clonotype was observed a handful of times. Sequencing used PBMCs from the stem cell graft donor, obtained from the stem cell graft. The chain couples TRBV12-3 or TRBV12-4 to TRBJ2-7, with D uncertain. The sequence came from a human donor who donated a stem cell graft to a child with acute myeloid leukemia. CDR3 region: CASSQIEYEQYF. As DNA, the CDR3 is TGTGCCAGCAGTCAGATTGAGTACGAGCAGTACTTC.